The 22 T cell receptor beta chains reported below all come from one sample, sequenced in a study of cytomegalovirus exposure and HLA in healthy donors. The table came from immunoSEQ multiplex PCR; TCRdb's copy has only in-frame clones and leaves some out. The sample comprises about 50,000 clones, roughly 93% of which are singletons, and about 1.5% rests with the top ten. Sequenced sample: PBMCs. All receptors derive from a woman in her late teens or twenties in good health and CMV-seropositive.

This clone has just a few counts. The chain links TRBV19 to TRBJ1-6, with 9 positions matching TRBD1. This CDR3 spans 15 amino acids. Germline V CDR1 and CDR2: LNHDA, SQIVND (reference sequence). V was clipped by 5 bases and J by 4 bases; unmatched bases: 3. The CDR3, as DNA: TGTGCCAGTAGTGACGGGACAGGGTATAATTCACCCCTCCACTTT. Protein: CASSDGTGYNSPLHF. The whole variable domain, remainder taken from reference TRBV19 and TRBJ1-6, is DGGITQSPKYLFRKEGQNVTLSCEQNLNHDAMYWYRQDPGQGLRLIYYSQIVNDFQKGDIAEGYSVSREKKESFPLTVTSAQKNPTAFYLCASSDGTGYNSPLHFGNGTRLTVT.

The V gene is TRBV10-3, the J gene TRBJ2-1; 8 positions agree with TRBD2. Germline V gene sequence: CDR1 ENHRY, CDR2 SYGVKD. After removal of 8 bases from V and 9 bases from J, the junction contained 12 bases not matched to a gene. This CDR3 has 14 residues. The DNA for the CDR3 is TGTGCCATCGAGGGAACCGGGACTAGAGCTGAGCAGTTCTTC. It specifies CAIEGTGTRAEQFF.

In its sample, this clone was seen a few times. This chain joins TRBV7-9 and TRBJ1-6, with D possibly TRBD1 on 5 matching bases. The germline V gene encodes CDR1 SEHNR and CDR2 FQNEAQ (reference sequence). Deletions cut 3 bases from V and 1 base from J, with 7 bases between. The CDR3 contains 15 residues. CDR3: CASSFQGSYNSPLHF. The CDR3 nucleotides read TGTGCCAGCAGCTTCCAGGGATCCTATAATTCACCCCTCCACTTT.

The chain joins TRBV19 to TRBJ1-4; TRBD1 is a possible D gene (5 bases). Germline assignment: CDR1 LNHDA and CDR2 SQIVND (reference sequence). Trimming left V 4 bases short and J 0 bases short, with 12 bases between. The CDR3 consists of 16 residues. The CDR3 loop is CASSRPGSATNEKLFF. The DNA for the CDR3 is TGTGCCAGTAGTAGACCAGGGTCGGCAACTAATGAAAAACTGTTTTTT. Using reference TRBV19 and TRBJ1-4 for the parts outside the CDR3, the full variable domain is DGGITQSPKYLFRKEGQNVTLSCEQNLNHDAMYWYRQDPGQGLRLIYYSQIVNDFQKGDIAEGYSVSREKKESFPLTVTSAQKNPTAFYLCASSRPGSATNEKLFFGSGTQLSVL.

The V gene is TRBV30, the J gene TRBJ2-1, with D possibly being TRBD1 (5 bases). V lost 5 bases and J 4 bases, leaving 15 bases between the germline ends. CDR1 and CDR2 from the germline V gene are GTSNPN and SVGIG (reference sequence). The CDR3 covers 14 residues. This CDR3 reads CAWVGRVPYNEQFF. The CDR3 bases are TGTGCCTGGGTAGGCAGGGTGCCGTACAATGAGCAGTTCTTC.

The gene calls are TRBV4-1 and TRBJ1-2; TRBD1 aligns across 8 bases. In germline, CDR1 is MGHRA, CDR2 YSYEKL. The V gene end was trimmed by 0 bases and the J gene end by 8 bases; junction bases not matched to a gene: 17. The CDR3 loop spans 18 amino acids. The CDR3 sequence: CASSQDPPYGQGLRGYTF. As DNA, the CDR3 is TGCGCCAGCAGCCAAGATCCCCCCTACGGACAGGGATTAAGGGGCTACACCTTC.

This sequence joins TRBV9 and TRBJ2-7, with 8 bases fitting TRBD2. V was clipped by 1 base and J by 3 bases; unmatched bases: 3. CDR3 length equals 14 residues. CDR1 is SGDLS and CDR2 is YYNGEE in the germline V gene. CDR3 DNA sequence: TGTGCCAGCAGCGTATCCGGGACTAGCTACGAGCAGTACTTC. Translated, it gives CASSVSGTSYEQYF.

The CDR3 DNA is TGTGCCAGCAGCTTGCCGTGGGGCAGGGGCGGATTCAATGAGCAGTTCTTC. This gives the protein CASSLPWGRGGFNEQFF. The rearrangement joins TRBV5-4 to TRBJ2-1; maybe TRBD1 (6 bases). The V and J ends lost 1 base and 6 bases respectively, with 20 bases between them. CDR1 SGHNT and CDR2 YYREEE come from the germline V gene (reference sequence). The CDR3 is made up of 17 amino acids.

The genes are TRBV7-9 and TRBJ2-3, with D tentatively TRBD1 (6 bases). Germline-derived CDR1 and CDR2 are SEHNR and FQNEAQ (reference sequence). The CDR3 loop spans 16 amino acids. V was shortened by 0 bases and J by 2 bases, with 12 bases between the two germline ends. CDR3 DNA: TGTGCCAGCAGCTTAGCTATAGGGGGAGTCACAGATACGCAGTATTTT. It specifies CASSLAIGGVTDTQYF.

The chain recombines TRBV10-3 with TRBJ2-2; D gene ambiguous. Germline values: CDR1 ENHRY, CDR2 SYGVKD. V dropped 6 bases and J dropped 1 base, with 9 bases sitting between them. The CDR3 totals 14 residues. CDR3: CAIRLEENTGELFF. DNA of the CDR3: TGTGCCATCAGGCTCGAGGAGAACACCGGGGAGCTGTTTTTT.

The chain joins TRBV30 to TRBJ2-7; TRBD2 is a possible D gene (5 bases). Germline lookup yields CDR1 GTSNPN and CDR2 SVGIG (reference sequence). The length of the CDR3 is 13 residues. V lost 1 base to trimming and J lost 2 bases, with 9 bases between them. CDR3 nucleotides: TGTGCCTGGAGTGCGGACGGGACCTACGAGCAGTACTTC. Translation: CAWSADGTYEQYF.

Here the CDR3 DNA reads TGTGCCATCAGTGAAGGTCCGATGAAGGGACAGGGGGCTTATGGCTACACCTTC. Amino acid sequence: CAISEGPMKGQGAYGYTF. The rearrangement joins TRBV10-3 to TRBJ1-2, with 12 bases aligning to TRBD1. The germline V gene has CDR1 ENHRY and CDR2 SYGVKD. The CDR3 has 18 amino acids. V shed 3 bases, J shed 5 bases, and the junction held 13 bases outside the gene matches.

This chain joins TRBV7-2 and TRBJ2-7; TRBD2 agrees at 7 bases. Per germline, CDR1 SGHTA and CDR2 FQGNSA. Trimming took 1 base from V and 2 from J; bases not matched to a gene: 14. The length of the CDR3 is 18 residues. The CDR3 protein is CASSLGGGSQRRPYEQYF. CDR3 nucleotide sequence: TGTGCCAGCAGCTTAGGGGGGGGGTCCCAACGCCGTCCCTACGAGCAGTACTTC.

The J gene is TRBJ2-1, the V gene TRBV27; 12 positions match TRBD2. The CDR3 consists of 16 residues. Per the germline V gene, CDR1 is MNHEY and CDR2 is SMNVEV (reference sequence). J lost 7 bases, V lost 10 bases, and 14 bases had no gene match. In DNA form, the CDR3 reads TGTGCCACAAAAGAAGGGCTAGCGGGGGGGGGTAATGAGCAGTTCTTC. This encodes CATKEGLAGGGNEQFF.

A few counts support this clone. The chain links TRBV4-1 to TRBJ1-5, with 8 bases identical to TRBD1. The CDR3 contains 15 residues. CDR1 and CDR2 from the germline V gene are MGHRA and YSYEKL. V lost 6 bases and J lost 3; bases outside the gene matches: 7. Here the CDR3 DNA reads TGCGCCAGCAGTGAGACAGGGGACCCCAATCAGCCCCAGCATTTT. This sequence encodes CASSETGDPNQPQHF.

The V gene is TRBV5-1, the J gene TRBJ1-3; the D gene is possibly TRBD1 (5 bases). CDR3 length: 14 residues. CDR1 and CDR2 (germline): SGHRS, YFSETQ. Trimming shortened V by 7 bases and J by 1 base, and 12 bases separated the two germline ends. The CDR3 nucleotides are TGCGCCAGCTCCCGGGGGGGGTCTGGAAACACCATATATTTT. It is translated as CASSRGGSGNTIYF.

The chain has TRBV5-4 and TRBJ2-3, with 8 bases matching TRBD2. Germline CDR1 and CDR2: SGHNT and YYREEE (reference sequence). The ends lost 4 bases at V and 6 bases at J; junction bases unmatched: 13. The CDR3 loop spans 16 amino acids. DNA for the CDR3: TGTGCCAGCAGCCCCGGGCTCAGCGGGGGAGACGATACGCAGTATTTT. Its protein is CASSPGLSGGDDTQYF.

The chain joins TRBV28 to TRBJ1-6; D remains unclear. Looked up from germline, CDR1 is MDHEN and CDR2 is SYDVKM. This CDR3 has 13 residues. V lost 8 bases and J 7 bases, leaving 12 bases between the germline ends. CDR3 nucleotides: TGTGCCAGCCTAGGTACAAGAAATTCACCCCTCCACTTT. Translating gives CASLGTRNSPLHF.

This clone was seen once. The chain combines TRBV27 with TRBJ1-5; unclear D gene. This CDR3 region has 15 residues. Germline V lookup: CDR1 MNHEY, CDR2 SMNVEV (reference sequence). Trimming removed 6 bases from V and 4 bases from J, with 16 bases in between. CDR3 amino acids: CASSPLSGTNQPQHF. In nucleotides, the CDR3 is TGTGCCAGCAGCCCCCTATCAGGAACTAATCAGCCCCAGCATTTT.

CDR3 in DNA: TGTGCCAGCAGTTTTGGTCCAGGGGGCTGGTTGGACGCTTTCTTT. It specifies CASSFGPGGWLDAFF. The chain employs TRBV28 and TRBJ1-1; 8 bases are shared with TRBD1. Germline CDR1 and CDR2: MDHEN and SYDVKM. CDR3 length: 15 residues. The junction had 14 bases not matched to a gene; V was cut back by 3 bases and J by 11 bases.

The CDR3 DNA reads as TGTGCCAGCAGGTCACAGGGGGGGTATGGCTACACCTTC. This translates into CASRSQGGYGYTF. The J gene is TRBJ1-2, the V gene TRBV7-9; 8 positions match TRBD1. With 6 bases clipped from V and 5 bases from J, the junction kept 5 bases outside the gene matches. Germline CDR1 is SEHNR and CDR2 is FQNEAQ (reference sequence). The CDR3 spans 13 residues. Variable domain in full (rest from reference TRBV7-9 and TRBJ1-2): DTGVSQNPRHKITKRGQNVTFRCDPISEHNRLYWYRQTLGQGPEFLTYFQNEAQLEKSRLLSDRFSAERPKGSFSTLEIQRTEQGDSAMYLCASRSQGGYGYTFGSGTRLTVV.

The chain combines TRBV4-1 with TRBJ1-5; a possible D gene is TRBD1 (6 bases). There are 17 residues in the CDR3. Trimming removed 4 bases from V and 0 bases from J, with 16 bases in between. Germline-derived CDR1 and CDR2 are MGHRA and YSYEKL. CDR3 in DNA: TGCGCCAGCAGCCCAGGCAACAGGGACGATAGCAATCAGCCCCAGCATTTT. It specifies CASSPGNRDDSNQPQHF.